These 21 T cell receptor beta chains share one sample of origin, sequenced in a study of breast tumors, draining lymph nodes, adjacent tissues. TCRdb ran MiXCR on the multiplex PCR reads and lists one entry per CDR3 protein. Here the sample spans roughly 23,000 distinct CDR3 sequences, 55% to 80% being singletons. Sequenced material: tumor-adjacent breast tissue. The receptors come from a female donor with breast cancer. Some clones in this sample may be carry-over from other donors' samples.

This clonotype is judged medium-sized (0.01 to 0.1%). The CDR3 nucleotides read TGTGCCAGTTCTCCGACAGGATATTACGAGCAGTACTTC. This sequence encodes CASSPTGYYEQYF. The chain employs TRBV7-9 and TRBJ2-7; D perhaps matches TRBD1 (6 bases). The CDR3 runs 13 residues. The germline gives CDR1 SEHNR, CDR2 FQNEAQ (reference sequence). V lost 9 bases, J lost 4 bases, and 16 bases lay in between.

CDR3 amino acids: CASSLGTAYNSPLHF. Here the CDR3 DNA reads TGCGCCAGCAGCCTCGGGACAGCCTATAATTCACCCCTCCACTTT. The rearrangement joins TRBV5-1 to TRBJ1-6, with TRBD1 identical over 7 bases. V lost 4 bases, J lost 2 bases, and 3 bases stayed unmatched. CDR3 length: 15 residues. Germline V CDR1 and CDR2: SGHRS, YFSETQ.

This chain uses TRBV12-3 or TRBV12-4 with TRBJ1-2; D may be TRBD1 (6 bases). Trimming cost V 5 bases and J 3 bases, with 16 bases left between them. The CDR3 has 15 amino acids. The CDR3 coding sequence is TGTGCCAGCAGTAACGACGGGGGCTTGGACTATGGCTACACCTTC. Its protein is CASSNDGGLDYGYTF.

This sequence joins TRBV5-1 and TRBJ2-2; D is undetermined. Per the germline V gene, CDR1 is SGHRS and CDR2 is YFSETQ. The CDR3 is 14 amino acids. Trimming pared 4 bases from V and 5 bases from J, leaving 12 bases between. As DNA, the CDR3 is TGCGCCAGCAGCGTAACAACCTTGACCGGGGAGCTGTTTTTT. Its protein is CASSVTTLTGELFF.

The V gene is TRBV7-9, the J gene TRBJ1-6; a weak D match, TRBD1 (5 bases). Germline loops: CDR1 SEHNR, CDR2 FQNEAQ (reference sequence). The V end lost 5 bases, the J end lost 9 bases, and 17 bases lay between the germline ends. This CDR3 spans 15 amino acids. CDR3 DNA sequence: TGTGCCAGCAGCCTAACCCGGGACGGATTTTCACCCCTCCACTTT. Translated: CASSLTRDGFSPLHF.

This clonotype was picked up a small number of times. The chain has TRBV2 and TRBJ2-5; 7 bases align to TRBD2. This CDR3 contains 17 residues. The germline CDR1 and CDR2 sequences are SNHLY and FYNNEI. Trimming removed 2 bases from V and 0 bases from J; junction bases left unmatched: 9. CDR3 nucleotides: TGTGCCAGCAGTGAATGGGGAGGGGCAGCGTACCAAGAGACCCAGTACTTC. Translated: CASSEWGGAAYQETQYF.

This clonotype was recorded once. The J gene is TRBJ1-3, the V gene TRBV30; no clear D gene. CDR1 and CDR2 from the germline V gene are GTSNPN and SVGIG (reference sequence). Trimming left V 0 bases short and J 4 bases short, with 4 bases between. This CDR3 region has 12 residues. The CDR3 spells CAWSVEGNTIYF. The DNA of the CDR3 is TGTGCCTGGAGTGTAGAGGGAAACACCATATATTTT.

This clonotype was recorded many times. A much bigger clone sits one base away, suggesting this may be a read error. This sequence joins TRBV11-2 and TRBJ2-5; 7 nucleotides align to TRBD2. This CDR3 is 16 amino acids long. V gave up 5 bases and J gave up 1 base; unmatched junction bases: 10. Germline assignment: CDR1 SGHAT and CDR2 FQNNGV. In DNA, the CDR3 is TGTGCCAGCAGCCAACTCCTAGCGGCGCTCCAAGAGACCCAGTACTTC. Encoded protein: CASSQLLAALQETQYF.

The CDR3 region has the DNA TGTGCCAGCAGCCCGGGACAGGGGGCGAAGGAGCAGTACTTC. Amino acids: CASSPGQGAKEQYF. This chain connects TRBV11-2 to TRBJ2-7; 12 bases line up with TRBD1. The V gene's germline CDR1 is SGHAT and CDR2 FQNNGV. CDR3 length: 14 residues. V lost 5 bases to trimming and J lost 7 bases; unmatched junction nucleotides: 6.

V gene TRBV20-1 combines with J gene TRBJ1-4, with D possibly TRBD1 on 6 matching bases. In germline, CDR1 is DFQATT, CDR2 SNEGSKA (reference sequence). This CDR3 contains 14 residues. With 6 bases removed from V and 3 bases from J, the gap between germline ends came to 14 bases. CDR3 nucleotide sequence: TGCAGTGCCCGACCGGACAGCTCTAATGAAAAACTGTTTTTT. Protein: CSARPDSSNEKLFF.

The table lists this clonotype with many counts. The chain is built from TRBV29-1 and TRBJ2-3; D is undetermined. Germline-derived CDR1 and CDR2 are SQVTM and ANQGSEA. CDR3 length: 11 amino acids. V lost 3 bases and J 6 bases, leaving 7 bases between the germline ends. For the CDR3, the DNA is TGCAGCGTTGACCAGGCTGATACGCAGTATTTT. This translates into CSVDQADTQYF.

This clonotype was found once. Here the CDR3 DNA reads TGTGCCAGCAGTTATGGGGGGGGCTTAGTTAATGAGCAGTTCTTC. This translates into CASSYGGGLVNEQFF. The chain recombines TRBV6-9 with TRBJ2-1, with D perhaps TRBD2 (7 bases). This CDR3 region has 15 residues. From germline, CDR1 is MNHGY and CDR2 SVAAGI. Trimming cost V 2 bases and J 7 bases, with 15 bases left between them.

This clonotype has a single count. The gene calls are TRBV2 and TRBJ2-1; D unresolved. The germline V gene encodes CDR1 SNHLY and CDR2 FYNNEI. The CDR3 loop spans 11 amino acids. Trimming cost V 7 bases and J 6 bases, with 7 bases left between them. CDR3 sequence reads: CASTYSNEQFF. CDR3 DNA: TGTGCCAGCACCTACTCCAATGAGCAGTTCTTC.

V is TRBV7-8 and J is TRBJ2-5; the D gene is possibly TRBD1 (5 bases). V gave up 0 bases and J gave up 1 base, with 9 bases separating them. This CDR3 region has 15 residues. Germline CDR1 and CDR2: SGHVS and FQNEAQ. CDR3 amino acids: CASSLAGHVQETQYF. CDR3 bases: TGTGCCAGCAGCTTAGCTGGACATGTCCAAGAGACCCAGTACTTC.

This chain's CDR3 is CSVASGGDYGYTF. In DNA, the CDR3 is TGCAGCGTTGCGTCAGGGGGCGACTATGGCTACACCTTC. The rearrangement joins TRBV29-1 to TRBJ1-2; TRBD1 matches 8 bases. The length of the CDR3 is 13 residues. V lost 4 bases and J lost 3; bases outside the gene matches: 4. The germline CDR1 and CDR2 sequences are SQVTM and ANQGSEA.

This clonotype was detected ten times or more. The chain joins TRBV7-9 to TRBJ2-2, with D tentatively TRBD2 (6 bases). The V and J ends lost 5 bases and 3 bases respectively, with 16 bases between them. The CDR3 contains 16 residues. Germline loops: CDR1 SEHNR, CDR2 FQNEAQ (reference sequence). The CDR3 DNA reads TGTGCCAGCAGCCCTAGGGGTCGCGGGGACACCGGGGAGCTGTTTTTT. Its protein product is CASSPRGRGDTGELFF.

This clonotype was counted at least ten times. The J gene is TRBJ1-1, the V gene TRBV3-1; possibly TRBD1 for D (6 bases). Germline values: CDR1 LGHDT, CDR2 YNNKEL (reference sequence). The germline V and J ends were trimmed by 1 base and 0 bases, with 12 bases remaining between them. The CDR3 runs 16 residues. The CDR3 DNA is TGTGCCAGCAGCCAAGGATGGACAGACTTGAACACTGAAGCTTTCTTT. This gives the protein CASSQGWTDLNTEAFF.

Within the sample, this clonotype is medium-sized. V usage is TRBV19 and J usage is TRBJ2-3; 8 bases fit TRBD2. Germline V gives CDR1 LNHDA, CDR2 SQIVND (reference sequence). The CDR3 is 17 amino acids. With 0 bases clipped from V and 1 base from J, the junction kept 6 bases outside the gene matches. The CDR3 DNA reads as TGTGCCAGTAGTATAGACCCAGGAGCGGGGGGCACAGATACGCAGTATTTT. Amino acids: CASSIDPGAGGTDTQYF.

V usage is TRBV20-1 and J usage is TRBJ1-2, with TRBD1 as a possible D gene (5 bases). Germline V gene sequence: CDR1 DFQATT, CDR2 SNEGSKA (reference sequence). The CDR3 is made up of 11 amino acids. The CDR3 sequence is CSALQVFGYTF. CDR3 in DNA: TGCAGCGCCCTACAGGTCTTTGGCTACACCTTC.

V is TRBV12-3 or TRBV12-4 and J is TRBJ2-7; D possibly corresponds to TRBD1 (5 bases). The CDR3 totals 12 residues. With 3 bases removed from V and 5 bases from J, the gap between germline ends came to 8 bases. DNA for the CDR3: TGTGCCAGCAGTTTCCTAGGGGACGAGCAGTACTTC. Its protein is CASSFLGDEQYF.

This clonotype was observed many times. This chain uses TRBV2 with TRBJ1-6; D might be TRBD1 (5 bases). CDR3 length: 15 residues. V lost 2 bases to trimming and J lost 9 bases, with 14 bases between them. CDR1 and CDR2 (germline): SNHLY, FYNNEI. The CDR3 loop is CASSERGATSSPLHF. CDR3 DNA sequence: TGTGCCAGCAGTGAAAGAGGGGCTACGAGTTCACCCCTCCACTTT.